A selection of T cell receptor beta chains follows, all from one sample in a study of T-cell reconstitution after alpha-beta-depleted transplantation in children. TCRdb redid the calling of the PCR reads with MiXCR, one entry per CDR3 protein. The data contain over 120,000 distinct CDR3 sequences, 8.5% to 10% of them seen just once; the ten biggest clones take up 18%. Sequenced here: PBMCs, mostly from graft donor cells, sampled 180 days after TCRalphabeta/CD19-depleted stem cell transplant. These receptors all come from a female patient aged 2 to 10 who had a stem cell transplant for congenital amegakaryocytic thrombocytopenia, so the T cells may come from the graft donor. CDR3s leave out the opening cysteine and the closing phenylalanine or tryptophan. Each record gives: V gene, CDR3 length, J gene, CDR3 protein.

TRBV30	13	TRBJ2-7	AWRGRTGSIYEQY
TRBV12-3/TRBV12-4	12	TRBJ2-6	ASRQGSGANGLT
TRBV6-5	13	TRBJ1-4	ASSSPGPGDEKLF
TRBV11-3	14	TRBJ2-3	ASSSGTSGGADTQY
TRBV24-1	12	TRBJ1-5	ATSVGTQDQPQH
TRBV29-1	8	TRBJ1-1	SVLVTEAF
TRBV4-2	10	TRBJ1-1	ASSPRGTEAF
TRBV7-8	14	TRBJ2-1	ASSWASVVASREQF
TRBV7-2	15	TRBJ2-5	ASSSNIAGGLQETQY
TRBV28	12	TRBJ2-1	ASSLNLPHNEQF
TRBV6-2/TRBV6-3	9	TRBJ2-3	ASTNLGTQY
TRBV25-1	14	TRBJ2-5	ASSDFTGTGVETQY